Listed here is a single TCR beta chain. The data belong to a study of blood T cell repertoires in COVID-19. Study as a whole: COVID-19 samples, acute and convalescent, were from the United States, Italy and Spain.

Produced via immunoSEQ multiplex PCR; TCRdb's table is partial and in-frame only. The data contain 130,000 or so clones, around four fifths of them singletons. Recruits, aged roughly 18 to 89 years, lived in 25 or so US areas. Researchers sorted participants into cohorts using their self-reported clinical history. J lost 2 bases, V lost 2 bases, and 7 bases had no gene match. Germline assignment: CDR1 GTSNPN and CDR2 SVGIG (reference sequence). The CDR3 is made up of 15 amino acids. The sample comprised PBMCs or T cells enriched from blood (not recorded which). The clonotype was recovered from a woman aged 45 to 65 with acute COVID-19. The chain links TRBV30 to TRBJ1-2; the match to TRBD1 covers 8 bases. Here the CDR3 reads CAWSWGYRGNYGYTF. CDR3 nucleotide sequence: TGTGCCTGGAGTTGGGGCTACAGGGGGAACTATGGCTACACCTTC.